This record looks at one T cell receptor beta chain sequence and its context. No cognate antigen has been identified for it. No quality values exist for individual bases; no much larger clone is one base distant. The CDR3 regions of human TCRbeta chains were analyzed by immunosequencing. Concerning the study's data processing: Repertoire TCRs were matched against a reference library of SARS-CoV-2-specific TCRs generated with the MIRA antigen-specificity platform. Breadth meant the fraction of unique TCRs that were SARS-CoV-2-associated, whereas depth meant the fraction of total T cells that were SARS-CoV-2-associated. Using the MIRA data, each spike-specific TCR was mapped to the spike region that the TCR reacts to and placed in a CD4 or CD8 class. Log10-transformed breadth and depth values were compared by one-way ANOVA with Sidak's multiple comparisons tests. TCRdb's version of the immuneACCESS table is confined to in-frame rearrangements and falls short of the full clone set. An unresolved V gene accounts for under half of the shortfall where checked; the remainder is of unknown origin. The V and J calls and clone size are taken from that table; D and trimming were inferred from the DNA. This sample holds about 120,000 clones; around 92% were observed only once. Jointly, the top ten make up 14% of the sample.

This record comes from a study of T cell responses to AZD1222 COVID-19 vaccine (dated by TCRdb to the early 2020s). For the study in its entirety: AZD1222 recipients given second doses at about 4 weeks or at about 12 weeks were pooled, since spike-specific TCR depth and breadth were not found to differ between the two schedules. Trial participants were enrolled into age subgroups of 18-55, 56-69 and 70-plus years, which contained around 150, 29 and 61 TCR-sequenced participants, respectively. A total of 230 to 250 trial participants underwent TCR sequencing, of whom 207 received two doses of AZD1222 and 26 received two doses of the MenACWY control vaccine. What the research found in general, with its limitations: Most participants were white British and females outnumbered males, and the authors suggested that clonal diversity may have been underestimated. Vaccine-associated CD4 TCRs spanned the whole spike protein, with dominant responses in regions 160-218 and 743-854. Reportedly, close to half of the unique spike-specific TCRs recognized epitopes lying outside the regions that are mutated in the B.1.351 and B.1.1.7 variants. After two AZD1222 doses, both the breadth and the depth of spike-specific TCRs were significantly higher than at day 0 and than in MenACWY recipients. Only six AZD1222 recipients were SARS-CoV-2 seropositive at baseline, limiting conclusions about previously exposed vaccinees. Because no day 14 peak-response samples were available, the repertoires could be characterized only after the peak T cell response. In the small 56-69-year group, the increase in depth fell short of significance, most likely because of low power.

The label giving this sample's time point can be read as: baseline before first vaccination. Vaccinee samples were obtained from the UK trials COV001 and COV002, which included a single-blind randomized controlled phase 2/3 trial of AZD1222 (ChAdOx1 nCoV-19) in healthy adults. For TCRbeta chain sequencing, PBMC samples were collected from trial participants at day 0 and at day 28 after the second dose. This receptor was obtained from an adult in good health. This material consisted of peripheral blood, taken on day 0 of AZD1222 vaccination.

At the DNA level, the sequence is TGTGCCAGTAGTATGTACCGGGACAGGGCCTATGGCTACACCTTC. This codes for CASSMYRDRAYGYTF. This chain is built from TRBV19 and TRBJ1-2; TRBD1 fits 9 bases in the junction. Measured from the cysteine to the phenylalanine, the CDR3 is 15 residues long. Only the CDR3 region is kept as DNA, spanning 45 bases read in frame from base 1. Sequences LNHDA (CDR1) and SQIVND (CDR2) are obtained from the germline V gene (reference sequence). Trimmed from V: 3 bases; trimmed from J: 4 bases; junction bases lacking a gene match: 6.